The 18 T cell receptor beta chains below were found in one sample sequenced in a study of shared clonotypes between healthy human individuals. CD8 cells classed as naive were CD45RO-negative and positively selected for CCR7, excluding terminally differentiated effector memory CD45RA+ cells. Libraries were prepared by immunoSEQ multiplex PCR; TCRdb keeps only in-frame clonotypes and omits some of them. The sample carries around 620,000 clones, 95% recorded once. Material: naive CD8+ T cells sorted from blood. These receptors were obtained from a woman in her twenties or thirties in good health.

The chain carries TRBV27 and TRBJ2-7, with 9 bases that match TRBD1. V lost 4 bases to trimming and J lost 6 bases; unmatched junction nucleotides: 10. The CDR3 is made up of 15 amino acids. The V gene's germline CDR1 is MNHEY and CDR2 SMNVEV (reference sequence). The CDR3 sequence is CASSSHRDREGEQYF. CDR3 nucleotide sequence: TGTGCCAGCAGTTCCCACCGGGACAGGGAGGGCGAGCAGTACTTC.

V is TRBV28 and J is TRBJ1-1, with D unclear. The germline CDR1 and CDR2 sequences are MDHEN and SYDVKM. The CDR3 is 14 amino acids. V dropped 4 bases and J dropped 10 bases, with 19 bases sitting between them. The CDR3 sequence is CASSSLRGNAGAFF. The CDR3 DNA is TGTGCCAGCAGTTCCCTCCGGGGAAACGCCGGAGCTTTCTTT.

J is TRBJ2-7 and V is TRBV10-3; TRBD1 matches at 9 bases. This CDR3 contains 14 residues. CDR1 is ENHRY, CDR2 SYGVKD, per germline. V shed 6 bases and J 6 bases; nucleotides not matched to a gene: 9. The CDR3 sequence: CAISAPGQGSEQYF. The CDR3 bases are TGTGCCATCAGCGCCCCGGGACAGGGTTCCGAGCAGTACTTC.

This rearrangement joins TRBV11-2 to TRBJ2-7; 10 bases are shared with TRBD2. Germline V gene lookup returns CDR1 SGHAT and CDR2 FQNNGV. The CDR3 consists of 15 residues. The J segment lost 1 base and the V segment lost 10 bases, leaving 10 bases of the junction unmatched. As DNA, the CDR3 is TGTGCCACCTCTAGCGGGACTAGCGTGTCCTACGAGCAGTACTTC. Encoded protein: CATSSGTSVSYEQYF.

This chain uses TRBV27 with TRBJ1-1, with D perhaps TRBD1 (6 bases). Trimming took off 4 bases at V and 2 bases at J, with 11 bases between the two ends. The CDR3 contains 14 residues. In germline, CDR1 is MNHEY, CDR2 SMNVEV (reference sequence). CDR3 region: CASSSGGGNTEAFF. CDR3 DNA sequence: TGTGCCAGCAGTTCCGGAGGGGGAAACACTGAAGCTTTCTTT.

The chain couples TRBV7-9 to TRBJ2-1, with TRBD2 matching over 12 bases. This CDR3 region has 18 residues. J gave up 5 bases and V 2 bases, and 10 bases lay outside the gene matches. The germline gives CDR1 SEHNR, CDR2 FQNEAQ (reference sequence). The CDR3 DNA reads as TGTGCCAGCAGCTTAACTCTAGCGGGAGGGGTTCGGGACAATGAGCAGTTCTTC. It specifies CASSLTLAGGVRDNEQFF.

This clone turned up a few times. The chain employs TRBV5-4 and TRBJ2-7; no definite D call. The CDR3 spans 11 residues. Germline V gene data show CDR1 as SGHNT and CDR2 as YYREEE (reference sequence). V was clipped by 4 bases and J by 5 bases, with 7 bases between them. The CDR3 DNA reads TGTGCCAGCAGCGAACTAAACGAGCAGTACTTC. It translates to CASSELNEQYF.

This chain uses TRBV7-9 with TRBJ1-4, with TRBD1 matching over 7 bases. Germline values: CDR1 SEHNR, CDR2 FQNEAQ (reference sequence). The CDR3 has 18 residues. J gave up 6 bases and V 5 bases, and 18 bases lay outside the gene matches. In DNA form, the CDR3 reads TGTGCCAGCAGCCCAGGGGGGGCCGACAGGGTTGCAGATGAAAAACTGTTTTTT. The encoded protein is CASSPGGADRVADEKLFF.

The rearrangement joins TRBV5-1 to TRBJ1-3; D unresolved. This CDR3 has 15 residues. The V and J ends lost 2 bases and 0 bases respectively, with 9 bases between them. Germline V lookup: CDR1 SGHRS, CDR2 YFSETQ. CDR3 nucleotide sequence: TGCGCCAGCAGCTTTGGATCAGGCTCTGGAAACACCATATATTTT. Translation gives CASSFGSGSGNTIYF.

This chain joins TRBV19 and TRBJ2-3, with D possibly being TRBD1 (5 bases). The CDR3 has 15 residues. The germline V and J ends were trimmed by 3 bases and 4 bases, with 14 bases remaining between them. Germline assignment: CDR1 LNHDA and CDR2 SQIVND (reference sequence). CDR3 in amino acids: CASSMVQGSPDTQYF. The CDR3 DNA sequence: TGTGCCAGTAGTATGGTGCAGGGCAGTCCAGATACGCAGTATTTT.

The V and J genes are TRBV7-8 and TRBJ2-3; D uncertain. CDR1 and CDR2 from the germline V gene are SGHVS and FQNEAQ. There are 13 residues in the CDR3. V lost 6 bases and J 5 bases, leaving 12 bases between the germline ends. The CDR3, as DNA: TGTGCCAGCAGGAGTGGGTTGGAAGATACGCAGTATTTT. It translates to CASRSGLEDTQYF.

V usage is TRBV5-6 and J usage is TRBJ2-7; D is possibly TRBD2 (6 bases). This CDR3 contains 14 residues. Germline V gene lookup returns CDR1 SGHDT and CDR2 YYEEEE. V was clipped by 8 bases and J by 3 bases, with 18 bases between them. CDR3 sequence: CASSDYLLLYEQYF. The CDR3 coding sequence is TGTGCCAGTTCGGACTACCTTCTTCTCTACGAGCAGTACTTC.

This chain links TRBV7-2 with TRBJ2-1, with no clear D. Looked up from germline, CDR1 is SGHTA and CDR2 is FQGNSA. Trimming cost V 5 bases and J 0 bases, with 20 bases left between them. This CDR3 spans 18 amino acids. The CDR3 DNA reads TGTGCCAGCAGCCCCGTCCCCACAGCTTGGAGCTCCTACAATGAGCAGTTCTTC. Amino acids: CASSPVPTAWSSYNEQFF. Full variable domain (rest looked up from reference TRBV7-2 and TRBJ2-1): GAGVSQSPSNKVTEKGKDVELRCDPISGHTALYWYRQSLGQGLEFLIYFQGNSAPDKSGLPSDRFSAERTGGSVSTLTIQRTQQEDSAVYLCASSPVPTAWSSYNEQFFGPGTRLTVL.

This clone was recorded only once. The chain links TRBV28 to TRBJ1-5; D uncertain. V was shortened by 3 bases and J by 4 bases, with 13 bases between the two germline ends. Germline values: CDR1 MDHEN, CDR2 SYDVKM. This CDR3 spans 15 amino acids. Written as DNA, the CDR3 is TGTGCCAGCAGTTTTTCATCTAACGGGAATCAGCCCCAGCATTTT. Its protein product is CASSFSSNGNQPQHF. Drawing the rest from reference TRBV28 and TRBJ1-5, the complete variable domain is DVKVTQSSRYLVKRTGEKVFLECVQDMDHENMFWYRQDPGLGLRLIYFSYDVKMKEKGDIPEGYSVSREKKERFSLILESASTNQTSMYLCASSFSSNGNQPQHFGDGTRLSIL.

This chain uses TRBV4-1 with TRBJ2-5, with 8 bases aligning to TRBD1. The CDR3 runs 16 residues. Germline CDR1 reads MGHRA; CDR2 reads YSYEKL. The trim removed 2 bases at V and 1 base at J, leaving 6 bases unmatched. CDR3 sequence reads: CASSQSGTGPQETQYF. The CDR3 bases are TGCGCCAGCAGCCAATCCGGGACAGGACCCCAAGAGACCCAGTACTTC.

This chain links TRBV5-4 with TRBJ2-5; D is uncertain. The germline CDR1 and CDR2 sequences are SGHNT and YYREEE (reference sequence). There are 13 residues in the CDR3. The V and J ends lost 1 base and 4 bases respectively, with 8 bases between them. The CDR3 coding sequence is TGTGCCAGCAGCTTGACTTTGGGAGAGACCCAGTACTTC. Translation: CASSLTLGETQYF.

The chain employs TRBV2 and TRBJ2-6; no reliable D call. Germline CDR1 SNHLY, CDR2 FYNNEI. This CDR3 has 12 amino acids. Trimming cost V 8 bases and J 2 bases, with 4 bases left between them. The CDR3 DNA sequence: TGTGCCAGCGGCGCTGGGGCCAACGTCCTGACTTTC. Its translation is CASGAGANVLTF.

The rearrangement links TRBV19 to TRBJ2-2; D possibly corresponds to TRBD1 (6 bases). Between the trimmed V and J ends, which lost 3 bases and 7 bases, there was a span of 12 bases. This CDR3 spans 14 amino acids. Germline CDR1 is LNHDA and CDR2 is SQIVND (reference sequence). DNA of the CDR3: TGTGCCAGTAGTATGGCAGGGGTCGGCGGGGAGCTGTTTTTT. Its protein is CASSMAGVGGELFF.